The rows below give T cell receptor beta chains drawn from one sample of a study of regulatory T cells in long-lasting Graves disease. TCRdb reprocessed the multiplex PCR reads via MiXCR and lists one record per CDR3 protein. The sample holds over 650,000 distinct CDR3 sequences, about 32% seen once. This sample comprised peripheral blood mononuclear cells (PBMCs), obtained when the disease was refractory, from a patient treated with antithyroid drugs. These receptors all stem from a female donor with Graves disease. Each CDR3 is given with its conserved first and last residue. The D gene is left open where the match is weak. Rows may omit the clone size; those that give it use once, few, many or a size class.

abundance: .
d_gene: .
j_gene: TRBJ1-2
v_gene: TRBV5-6
CDR3aa: CASSTTGFSGYTF
CDR3nt: TGTGCCAGCAGCACAACAGGGTTCTCTGGCTACACCTTC

abundance: few
d_gene: TRBD1
j_gene: TRBJ1-1
v_gene: TRBV30
CDR3aa: CAWRRTGENTEAFF
CDR3nt: TGTGCCTGGAGGAGGACAGGCGAGAACACTGAAGCTTTCTTT

abundance: many
d_gene: .
j_gene: TRBJ1-2
v_gene: TRBV11-2
CDR3aa: CASSSGDGTLYGYTF
CDR3nt: TGTGCCAGCAGCTCCGGGGACGGGACGCTCTATGGCTACACCTTC

abundance: .
d_gene: TRBD2
j_gene: TRBJ2-7
v_gene: TRBV6-2/TRBV6-3
CDR3aa: CASSYSISGIYEQYF
CDR3nt: TGTGCCAGCAGTTACTCGATTAGCGGGATCTACGAGCAGTACTTC

abundance: few
d_gene: .
j_gene: TRBJ1-5
v_gene: TRBV7-6
CDR3aa: CASSPTGPYSNQPQHF
CDR3nt: TGTGCCAGCAGCCCGACAGGTCCTTATAGCAATCAGCCCCAGCATTTT

abundance: few
d_gene: TRBD1
j_gene: TRBJ1-1
v_gene: TRBV18
CDR3aa: CASSPGTGRAEAFF
CDR3nt: TGTGCCAGCTCACCCGGGACAGGCCGCGCTGAAGCTTTCTTT

abundance: .
d_gene: TRBD1
j_gene: TRBJ2-6
v_gene: TRBV7-2
CDR3aa: CASGRDRVLPGANVLTF
CDR3nt: TGTGCCAGCGGCCGGGACAGGGTCCTGCCTGGGGCCAACGTCCTGACTTTC

abundance: .
d_gene: .
j_gene: TRBJ2-7
v_gene: TRBV5-1
CDR3aa: CASSYMDNYEQYF
CDR3nt: TGTGCCAGCAGCTACATGGACAACTACGAGCAGTACTTC

abundance: .
d_gene: .
j_gene: TRBJ1-2
v_gene: TRBV6-5
CDR3aa: CASSYSVERDYGYTF
CDR3nt: TGTGCCAGCAGTTACTCGGTCGAGCGGGACTATGGCTACACCTTC

abundance: few
d_gene: .
j_gene: TRBJ2-2
v_gene: TRBV7-2
CDR3aa: CASTIQGRTGELFF
CDR3nt: TGTGCCAGCACCATACAGGGCCGCACCGGGGAGCTGTTTTTT

abundance: .
d_gene: .
j_gene: TRBJ1-1
v_gene: TRBV20-1
CDR3aa: CSARRSNTEAFF
CDR3nt: TGCAGTGCTAGAAGGTCGAACACTGAAGCTTTCTTT

abundance: .
d_gene: .
j_gene: TRBJ2-5
v_gene: TRBV7-9
CDR3aa: CASSPGTLPQETQYF
CDR3nt: TGTGCCAGCAGCCCAGGGACTCTCCCACAAGAGACCCAGTACTTC

abundance: .
d_gene: .
j_gene: TRBJ1-1
v_gene: TRBV7-2
CDR3aa: CASSPRFTTEAFF
CDR3nt: TGTGCCAGCAGCCCCCGGTTTACCACTGAAGCTTTCTTT

abundance: .
d_gene: .
j_gene: TRBJ2-6
v_gene: TRBV11-1
CDR3aa: CASSPAVLSGANVLTF
CDR3nt: TGTGCCAGCAGTCCGGCGGTACTCTCTGGGGCCAACGTCCTGACTTTC

abundance: .
d_gene: .
j_gene: TRBJ2-5
v_gene: TRBV6-9
CDR3aa: CASSYERFQETQYF
CDR3nt: TGTGCCAGCAGTTACGAGAGATTTCAAGAGACCCAGTACTTC

abundance: .
d_gene: TRBD2
j_gene: TRBJ2-3
v_gene: TRBV20-1
CDR3aa: CSAEGLAGGSTDTQYF
CDR3nt: TGCAGTGCTGAGGGACTAGCGGGAGGGAGCACAGATACGCAGTATTTT

abundance: .
d_gene: TRBD1
j_gene: TRBJ1-5
v_gene: TRBV27
CDR3aa: CASSPRAGGASNQPQHF
CDR3nt: TGTGCCAGCAGTCCGCGGGCAGGGGGGGCGAGCAATCAGCCCCAGCATTTT

abundance: few
d_gene: TRBD2
j_gene: TRBJ2-6
v_gene: TRBV5-1
CDR3aa: CASSSGLALSGANVLTF
CDR3nt: TGCGCCAGCAGCTCGGGACTAGCGCTCTCTGGGGCCAACGTCCTGACTTTC

abundance: few
d_gene: TRBD1
j_gene: TRBJ1-2
v_gene: TRBV12-3/TRBV12-4
CDR3aa: CASSTNPGQGRGYTF
CDR3nt: TGTGCCAGCAGTACTAACCCGGGACAGGGCCGGGGCTACACCTTC

abundance: .
d_gene: .
j_gene: TRBJ1-4
v_gene: TRBV29-1
CDR3aa: CSVVYQGEKLFF
CDR3nt: TGCAGCGTTGTCTACCAGGGCGAAAAACTGTTTTTT

abundance: .
d_gene: .
j_gene: TRBJ2-3
v_gene: TRBV6-2/TRBV6-3
CDR3aa: CASSRGHTSSTDTQYF
CDR3nt: TGTGCCAGCAGTAGGGGCCATACTAGCTCCACAGATACGCAGTATTTT

abundance: .
d_gene: .
j_gene: TRBJ2-7
v_gene: TRBV5-1
CDR3aa: CASSLVVNAYEQYF
CDR3nt: TGCGCCAGCAGCTTGGTGGTGAATGCGTACGAGCAGTACTTC

abundance: few
d_gene: TRBD1
j_gene: TRBJ2-7
v_gene: TRBV28
CDR3aa: CASSRRDREGRGEQYF
CDR3nt: TGTGCCAGCAGTCGACGGGACAGGGAAGGAAGGGGCGAGCAGTACTTC

abundance: .
d_gene: .
j_gene: TRBJ1-4
v_gene: TRBV28
CDR3aa: CASSLPGAGATNEKLFF
CDR3nt: TGTGCCAGCAGTTTACCGGGGGCGGGGGCAACTAATGAAAAACTGTTTTTT

abundance: few
d_gene: .
j_gene: TRBJ1-4
v_gene: TRBV7-9
CDR3aa: CASRSDSESEKLFF
CDR3nt: TGTGCCAGCAGATCGGACAGCGAGAGTGAAAAACTGTTTTTT

abundance: once
d_gene: TRBD2
j_gene: TRBJ2-7
v_gene: TRBV7-9
CDR3aa: CASSLGIGTSGPITSYEQYF
CDR3nt: TGTGCCAGCAGCTTAGGAATCGGGACTAGCGGACCCATTACATCCTACGAGCAGTACTTC

abundance: .
d_gene: .
j_gene: TRBJ2-7
v_gene: TRBV12-3/TRBV12-4
CDR3aa: CASSFDSYSYEQYF
CDR3nt: TGTGCCAGCAGTTTTGACAGCTACTCCTACGAGCAGTACTTC

abundance: once
d_gene: .
j_gene: TRBJ1-1
v_gene: TRBV14
CDR3aa: CASSPRPGVRPEAFF
CDR3nt: TGTGCCAGCAGCCCGCGGCCAGGGGTACGCCCTGAAGCTTTCTTT

abundance: .
d_gene: TRBD1
j_gene: TRBJ1-2
v_gene: TRBV7-2
CDR3aa: CASSADRGREDWYYGYTF
CDR3nt: TGTGCCAGCAGCGCGGACAGGGGGCGAGAGGACTGGTACTATGGCTACACCTTC

abundance: many
d_gene: .
j_gene: TRBJ2-2
v_gene: TRBV12-3/TRBV12-4
CDR3aa: CASSGSVGRNTGELFF
CDR3nt: TGTGCCAGCAGTGGGTCGGTGGGCCGAAACACCGGGGAGCTGTTTTTT

abundance: many
d_gene: TRBD1
j_gene: TRBJ2-7
v_gene: TRBV2
CDR3aa: CASRPGQLSYEQYF
CDR3nt: TGTGCCAGTCGACCGGGACAGCTGTCCTACGAGCAGTACTTC

abundance: few
d_gene: .
j_gene: TRBJ2-5
v_gene: TRBV6-1
CDR3aa: CASSFRQGGRMGQETQYF
CDR3nt: TGTGCCAGCAGCTTTAGACAGGGAGGTCGAATGGGGCAAGAGACCCAGTACTTC

abundance: many
d_gene: TRBD2
j_gene: TRBJ2-7
v_gene: TRBV12-3/TRBV12-4
CDR3aa: CASSLDAGVSYEQYF
CDR3nt: TGTGCCAGCAGTTTGGACGCGGGGGTGTCCTACGAGCAGTACTTC

abundance: .
d_gene: .
j_gene: TRBJ1-4
v_gene: TRBV5-1
CDR3aa: CASSPPLDRGLLFF
CDR3nt: TGCGCCAGCAGCCCGCCTCTCGACCGGGGCCTACTGTTTTTT

abundance: few
d_gene: TRBD1
j_gene: TRBJ1-6
v_gene: TRBV20-1
CDR3aa: CSAIPQGLNSPLHF
CDR3nt: TGCAGTGCTATCCCACAGGGGTTGAATTCACCCCTCCACTTT

abundance: .
d_gene: .
j_gene: TRBJ2-1
v_gene: TRBV5-6
CDR3aa: CASSSRQSTEYGEQFF
CDR3nt: TGTGCCAGCAGCAGCAGACAGAGTACCGAATACGGTGAGCAGTTCTTC

abundance: .
d_gene: TRBD1
j_gene: TRBJ1-6
v_gene: TRBV27
CDR3aa: CASSLMPTGLENSPLHF
CDR3nt: TGTGCCAGCAGTTTGATGCCGACAGGGTTGGAAAATTCACCCCTCCACTTT

abundance: .
d_gene: .
j_gene: TRBJ1-1
v_gene: TRBV18
CDR3aa: CASLRQKNTEAFF
CDR3nt: TGTGCCAGCCTACGACAGAAGAACACTGAAGCTTTCTTT

abundance: few
d_gene: .
j_gene: TRBJ1-1
v_gene: TRBV6-1
CDR3aa: CASRTEGLNTEAFF
CDR3nt: TGTGCCAGCAGAACTGAGGGACTTAACACTGAAGCTTTCTTT

abundance: once
d_gene: TRBD1
j_gene: TRBJ1-6
v_gene: TRBV28
CDR3aa: CASSSYFQGEDSYNSPLHF
CDR3nt: TGTGCCAGCAGTTCCTACTTCCAGGGGGAGGATTCCTATAATTCACCCCTCCACTTT

abundance: .
d_gene: .
j_gene: TRBJ2-2
v_gene: TRBV30
CDR3aa: CAWKYSSRTNTGELFF
CDR3nt: TGTGCCTGGAAGTACTCAAGTCGGACGAACACCGGGGAGCTGTTTTTT

abundance: many
d_gene: .
j_gene: TRBJ1-4
v_gene: TRBV6-5
CDR3aa: CASSYPPAPVPEKLFF
CDR3nt: TGTGCCAGCAGTTACCCTCCTGCGCCGGTCCCGGAAAAACTGTTTTTT

abundance: .
d_gene: .
j_gene: TRBJ1-5
v_gene: TRBV2
CDR3aa: CASDPGANQPQHF
CDR3nt: TGTGCCAGTGACCCAGGGGCCAATCAGCCCCAGCATTTT

abundance: few
d_gene: .
j_gene: TRBJ2-5
v_gene: TRBV18
CDR3aa: CASSPTTTGWETQYF
CDR3nt: TGTGCCAGCTCACCAACAACAACGGGTTGGGAGACCCAGTACTTC

abundance: .
d_gene: TRBD1
j_gene: TRBJ2-5
v_gene: TRBV4-1
CDR3aa: CASSPTHSTGPQETQYF
CDR3nt: TGCGCCAGCAGTCCAACCCATTCGACAGGGCCCCAAGAGACCCAGTACTTC

abundance: few
d_gene: TRBD2
j_gene: TRBJ2-5
v_gene: TRBV30
CDR3aa: CAWSAGGSETQYF
CDR3nt: TGTGCCTGGAGTGCGGGGGGATCAGAGACCCAGTACTTC

abundance: .
d_gene: .
j_gene: TRBJ1-1
v_gene: TRBV11-2
CDR3aa: CASSLAGLGRNTEAFF
CDR3nt: TGTGCCAGCAGCTTAGCAGGGTTGGGGAGGAACACTGAAGCTTTCTTT

abundance: .
d_gene: TRBD1
j_gene: TRBJ2-5
v_gene: TRBV20-1
CDR3aa: CSARIGTGLETQYF
CDR3nt: TGCAGTGCTAGAATCGGGACAGGGTTGGAGACCCAGTACTTC

abundance: few
d_gene: TRBD1
j_gene: TRBJ2-5
v_gene: TRBV7-2
CDR3aa: CASTDGRTGIGQETQYF
CDR3nt: TGTGCCAGCACCGACGGGCGGACAGGGATTGGCCAAGAGACCCAGTACTTC

abundance: few
d_gene: .
j_gene: TRBJ1-1
v_gene: TRBV18
CDR3aa: CASSPVVSGEAFF
CDR3nt: TGTGCCAGCTCACCAGTCGTGTCGGGTGAAGCTTTCTTT